What follows describes a single T cell receptor (beta chain). Its antigen is currently unknown. As to treatment: some 19 received Ad26.COV2.S at low or high dose, single or two shots; 5 received placebo; per-sample allocation not given. Repertoires come from day 63 after the first vaccine or placebo injection. The data were obtained in a study of Ad26.COV2.S vaccination and SARS-CoV-2 variants. Profiling relied on immunoSEQ multiplex PCR, and the TCRdb table lists in-frame clones only, not all of them. The data show hundreds of thousands of clones, approximately 88% seen once. General study points: Marked by substantial breadth, spike-specific CD8+ and CD4+ T cell responses were reportedly seen after vaccination. Breadth of non-spike TCRs did not differ between vaccinees and placebo recipients.

The TCR was taken from a person aged 18-60 years who received the Ad26.COV2.S COVID-19 vaccine or a placebo. The sample was peripheral blood, taken in a trial of Ad26.COV2.S vaccine versus placebo.

The DNA of the CDR3 is TGTGCCAGCACCGGGGGTTCTCACAATGAGCAGTTCTTC. It codes for CASTGGSHNEQFF. The genes are TRBV3-1 (or the pseudogene TRBV3-2) and TRBJ2-1; perhaps TRBD2 as D (6 bases). CDR1 is LGHDT and CDR2 is YNNKEL in the germline V gene (reference sequence). V was shortened by 7 bases and J by 5 bases, with 12 bases between the two germline ends. This CDR3 spans 13 amino acids.